This T cell receptor beta chain emerged from a study of blood T cell repertoires in COVID-19. Study at large: PBMCs, B-cell-depleted T cells, or T cells provided the cDNA or gDNA that made up the material.

CDR1 KGHSH and CDR2 LQKENI come from the germline V gene. Between the trimmed V and J ends, which lost 1 base and 0 bases, there was a span of 8 bases. The CDR3 is 15 amino acids. The method was immunoSEQ multiplex PCR; TCRdb's version includes in-frame clones alone and lacks a portion of them. This repertoire shows roughly 330,000 clones, 85% to 90% found once; its top ten account for roughly a tenth. The study drew participants aged about 18 to 89 years from roughly 25 US areas. The TCR originated in a woman aged 18-30 years who had recovered from COVID-19. This sequence joins TRBV18 and TRBJ2-3; D possibly corresponds to TRBD1 (6 bases). The sequencing sample was made of PBMCs or T cells enriched from blood (not recorded which). The CDR3 protein is CASSPRTESTDTQYF. Written as DNA, the CDR3 is TGTGCCAGCTCACCACGGACAGAAAGCACAGATACGCAGTATTTT.